The 29 T cell receptor beta chains reported below all come from one sample, sequenced in a study of T cell responses to AZD1222 COVID-19 vaccine. Assay used: immunoSEQ multiplex PCR; TCRdb lists only in-frame clones, some missing. The top ten clones hold approximately 6.5% of a sample with 110,000 or so clones, more than 85% of them seen once. The sequencing used peripheral blood, collected 28 days after the second AZD1222 dose. These receptors came from an adult who received the AZD1222 COVID-19 vaccine.

The J gene is TRBJ1-2, the V gene TRBV4-3; a possible D gene is TRBD1 (5 bases). The CDR3 spans 15 residues. Between the trimmed V and J ends, which lost 1 base and 8 bases, there was a span of 17 bases. Germline V CDR1 and CDR2: LGHNA, YSLEER. The CDR3 DNA reads TGCGCCAGCAGCCAAGCCCAGGGCGGTGGGTGGGGCTACACCTTC. Amino acid sequence: CASSQAQGGGWGYTF.

The gene calls are TRBV10-3 and TRBJ2-7; 15 bases match TRBD2. Germline-derived CDR1 and CDR2 are ENHRY and SYGVKD. This CDR3 is built from 18 residues. The ends lost 5 bases at V and 0 bases at J; junction bases unmatched: 8. CDR3 DNA sequence: TGTGCCATCAGTCGAGGGACTAGCGGGGGGATAAGCTCCTACGAGCAGTACTTC. This codes for CAISRGTSGGISSYEQYF.

The chain couples TRBV13 to TRBJ1-2, with TRBD1 matching 7 bases. Per germline, CDR1 PRHDT and CDR2 FYEKMQ (reference sequence). V was pared by 2 bases and J by 5 bases, with 2 bases of the junction left unmatched. The CDR3 covers 13 residues. This chain's CDR3 is CASSLRQGYGYTF. The CDR3 DNA reads as TGTGCCAGCAGCTTAAGACAGGGATATGGCTACACCTTC.

The chain joins TRBV6-6 to TRBJ2-4; D may be TRBD1 (6 bases). The V and J ends lost 7 bases and 8 bases respectively, with 6 bases between them. The CDR3 consists of 10 residues. Germline CDR1 and CDR2: MNHNY and SVGAGI (reference sequence). CDR3 region: CASTGDIQYF. CDR3 bases: TGTGCCAGCACAGGGGACATTCAGTACTTC.

V gene TRBV15 combines with J gene TRBJ2-7, with 12 positions matching TRBD1. This CDR3 has 15 amino acids. Per germline, CDR1 LNHNV and CDR2 YYDKDF (reference sequence). J lost 5 bases, V lost 1 base, and 3 bases had no gene match. The CDR3 nucleotides are TGTGCCACCAGCAGAGCCGGGACAGGGGGCGACGAGCAGTACTTC. It specifies CATSRAGTGGDEQYF.

The chain combines TRBV19 with TRBJ2-3, with a tentative D call TRBD2 (6 bases). The CDR3 has 15 residues. V lost 5 bases to trimming and J lost 5 bases, with 17 bases between them. Germline values: CDR1 LNHDA, CDR2 SQIVND (reference sequence). CDR3 DNA sequence: TGTGCCAGTAGTTGGGGGACTTCCCCGAGAGATACGCAGTATTTT. Translated: CASSWGTSPRDTQYF.

The V and J genes are TRBV25-1 and TRBJ2-3, with unresolved D. V gave up 5 bases and J gave up 6 bases, with 12 bases separating them. The CDR3 loop spans 13 amino acids. Germline V gives CDR1 MGHDK, CDR2 SYGVNS. The CDR3 here is CASSTHPRDTQYF. As DNA, the CDR3 is TGTGCCAGCAGTACCCATCCCCGGGATACGCAGTATTTT.

The chain has TRBV30 and TRBJ1-5; D is perhaps TRBD1 (5 bases). Germline V gene sequence: CDR1 GTSNPN, CDR2 SVGIG (reference sequence). CDR3 size: 14 residues. The V end lost 2 bases, the J end lost 2 bases, and 10 bases lay between the germline ends. The CDR3 here is CAWSTGQGNQPQHF. The CDR3 DNA reads as TGTGCCTGGAGTACAGGCCAGGGCAATCAGCCCCAGCATTTT. Full variable domain (outside the CDR3, taken from reference TRBV30 and TRBJ1-5): SQTIHQWPATLVQPVGSPLSLECTVEGTSNPNLYWYRQAAGRGLQLLFYSVGIGQISSEVPQNLSASRPQDRQFILSSKKLLLSDSGFYLCAWSTGQGNQPQHFGDGTRLSIL.

The V and J genes are TRBV2 and TRBJ2-5; tentative D call: TRBD1 (6 bases). Germline V gives CDR1 SNHLY, CDR2 FYNNEI. The CDR3 contains 13 residues. Trimming removed 8 bases at V and 7 bases at J, with 17 bases between. In DNA form, the CDR3 reads TGTGCCAGCTCAGGGGCGACTCTTGGGACCCAGTACTTC. Its protein product is CASSGATLGTQYF.

Concerning this clone: The DNA is left out, because the CDR3 cannot be placed on it with certainty; the CDR3 is given as TCRdb lists it. The chain couples TRBV7-2 to TRBJ2-1. Both ends counted, the CDR3 spans 17 residues. Germline values: CDR1 SGHTA, CDR2 FQGNSA. This CDR3 reads CASSRKMSSSSVNEQFF.

The V and J genes are TRBV13 and TRBJ1-2; D is unresolved. The CDR3 contains 13 residues. Deletions cut 10 bases from V and 0 bases from J, with 12 bases between. The V gene's germline CDR1 is PRHDT and CDR2 FYEKMQ (reference sequence). In DNA form, the CDR3 reads TGTGCCACCTTGGACGGTGCTAACTATGGCTACACCTTC. Protein product: CATLDGANYGYTF.

The chain couples TRBV30 to TRBJ2-2, with a tentative D call TRBD2 (5 bases). Trimming removed 2 bases at V and 3 bases at J, with 7 bases between. CDR3 length: 13 amino acids. Germline assignment: CDR1 GTSNPN and CDR2 SVGIG (reference sequence). CDR3 DNA: TGTGCCTGGAGTCGGGAATACACCGGGGAGCTGTTTTTT. Protein product: CAWSREYTGELFF.

This clone has just a few counts. The gene calls are TRBV11-3 and TRBJ1-2; no clear D gene. Germline-derived CDR1 and CDR2 are SGHNT and YENEEA. The CDR3 has 16 residues. V lost 6 bases and J lost 1, with 18 bases in between. CDR3 residues: CASSTIRVSDNYGYTF. In DNA form, the CDR3 reads TGTGCCAGCAGTACTATTCGGGTCTCCGATAACTATGGCTACACCTTC.

V usage is TRBV18 and J usage is TRBJ2-1; weak D call: TRBD1 (7 bases). V lost 5 bases to trimming and J lost 9 bases, with 20 bases between them. Germline values: CDR1 KGHSH, CDR2 LQKENI. There are 15 residues in the CDR3. The CDR3 spells CASSAEVGGGSEQFF. Here the CDR3 DNA reads TGTGCCAGCTCAGCCGAGGTAGGAGGGGGCAGTGAGCAGTTCTTC.

The chain links TRBV7-2 to TRBJ2-2, with a possible D match to TRBD1 (6 bases). CDR1 and CDR2 from the germline V gene are SGHTA and FQGNSA. The CDR3 totals 15 residues. Trimming cost V 4 bases and J 3 bases, with 12 bases left between them. The CDR3 DNA sequence: TGTGCCAGCAGCTCACAGGGAAGGTACACCGGGGAGCTGTTTTTT. The encoded protein is CASSSQGRYTGELFF.

The chain links TRBV6-2 or TRBV6-3 to TRBJ2-5; D gene uncertain. V gave up 6 bases and J gave up 1 base, with 12 bases separating them. CDR1 is MNHEY, CDR2 SVGEGT, per germline. This CDR3 contains 14 residues. The CDR3 region has the DNA TGTGCCAGCAGGCCTTGGACGGCCCAAGAGACCCAGTACTTC. Translation: CASRPWTAQETQYF.

The chain is built from TRBV6-1 and TRBJ2-1; D ambiguous. CDR1 and CDR2 (germline): MNHNS, SASEGT. This CDR3 has 13 amino acids. The V end lost 1 base, the J end lost 8 bases, and 9 bases lay between the germline ends. The CDR3 nucleotides are TGTGCCAGCAGTGAAGGTCCCTGGGATGAGCAGTTCTTC. Its translation: CASSEGPWDEQFF.

A single count supports this clone. The genes are TRBV5-1 and TRBJ2-3, with TRBD2 as a possible D gene (5 bases). Germline CDR1 SGHRS, CDR2 YFSETQ. Between the trimmed V and J ends, which lost 0 bases and 4 bases, there was a span of 12 bases. This CDR3 has 15 amino acids. The CDR3 DNA reads as TGCGCCAGCAGCTTGGACGTCGGGAAATCAGATACGCAGTATTTT. It encodes CASSLDVGKSDTQYF.

The chain joins TRBV6-5 to TRBJ1-2; 9 bases align to TRBD1. CDR1 MNHEY and CDR2 SVGAGI come from the germline V gene. V dropped 0 bases and J dropped 7; count of bases not matched to a gene: 6. The CDR3 is made up of 15 amino acids. CDR3: CASSYSEGQGSGYTF. CDR3 sequence (DNA): TGTGCCAGCAGTTACTCGGAGGGACAGGGAAGTGGCTACACCTTC.

The CDR3 DNA sequence: TGTGCCAGCAGTGGCTTCAGGAAGGATTCACCCCTCCACTTT. Translation: CASSGFRKDSPLHF. V and J are TRBV2 and TRBJ1-6, with D hard to call. Trimming pared 4 bases from V and 8 bases from J, leaving 12 bases between. Germline V lookup: CDR1 SNHLY, CDR2 FYNNEI. CDR3 size: 14 residues. Combining the CDR3 with reference TRBV2 and TRBJ1-6 gives the whole variable domain EPEVTQTPSHQVTQMGQEVILRCVPISNHLYFYWYRQILGQKVEFLVSFYNNEISEKSEIFDDQFSVERPDGSNFTLKIRSTKLEDSAMYFCASSGFRKDSPLHFGNGTRLTVT.

This clone showed up just a few times. This sequence joins TRBV6-5 and TRBJ2-7; 7 nucleotides agree with TRBD1. This CDR3 region has 14 residues. The V and J ends lost 3 bases and 2 bases, in that order; junction bases with no gene match: 4. Germline V gene lookup returns CDR1 MNHEY and CDR2 SVGAGI. The chain's CDR3 is CASSYGTAPYEQYF. CDR3 nucleotide sequence: TGTGCCAGCAGTTATGGGACAGCACCCTACGAGCAGTACTTC.

The V call is TRBV7-3, the J call TRBJ2-2, with D perhaps TRBD1 or TRBD2 (5 bases each). CDR1 is SGHTA, CDR2 FQGTGA, per germline. V was cut by 1 base and J by 2 bases, with 11 bases left in between. The CDR3 sequence is 16 residues long. CDR3 nucleotide sequence: TGTGCCAGCAGCTTAAGTGGGGGTCCCAACACCGGGGAGCTGTTTTTT. Amino acid sequence: CASSLSGGPNTGELFF.

This clone was observed a handful of times. The gene calls are TRBV7-9 and TRBJ1-4, with a possible D match to TRBD1 (5 bases). The CDR3 has 14 amino acids. V gave up 5 bases and J gave up 7 bases, with 14 bases separating them. Germline V CDR1 and CDR2: SEHNR, FQNEAQ (reference sequence). The CDR3 DNA is TGTGCCAGCAGCCCCGCAGGGACTGTTGAAAAACTGTTTTTT. It is translated as CASSPAGTVEKLFF.

V usage is TRBV27 and J usage is TRBJ2-6; D is possibly TRBD1 or TRBD2 (5 bases each). This CDR3 is 15 amino acids long. V lost 3 bases and J 1 base, leaving 7 bases between the germline ends. The V gene's germline CDR1 is MNHEY and CDR2 SMNVEV (reference sequence). The CDR3 nucleotides are TGTGCCAGCAGTTTTGGGGGTTCTGGGGCCAACGTCCTGACTTTC. Translating it yields CASSFGGSGANVLTF.

This clone was seen only a few times. The chain recombines TRBV10-1 with TRBJ1-2; tentative D call: TRBD1 (5 bases). Germline V gene sequence: CDR1 WNHNN, CDR2 SYGVQD (reference sequence). The CDR3 is 13 residues long. V lost 2 bases to trimming and J lost 5 bases, with 9 bases between them. The CDR3 sequence is CASSEKGTYGYTF. The CDR3 bases are TGCGCCAGCAGTGAGAAGGGGACTTATGGCTACACCTTC.

The chain has TRBV2 and TRBJ2-2, with D possibly matching TRBD1 (6 bases). Germline values: CDR1 SNHLY, CDR2 FYNNEI. This CDR3 region has 14 residues. Deletions cut 9 bases from V and 1 base from J, with 12 bases between. CDR3 loop: CASLMGQNTGELFF. CDR3 nucleotides: TGTGCCAGTCTTATGGGACAGAACACCGGGGAGCTGTTTTTT.

The chain is built from TRBV28 and TRBJ2-1, with D tentatively TRBD1 (5 bases). Between the trimmed V and J ends, which lost 5 bases and 8 bases, there was a span of 19 bases. The germline V gene encodes CDR1 MDHEN and CDR2 SYDVKM. CDR3 length: 15 residues. CDR3 protein: CASSGAEPYGDEQFF. The CDR3 DNA reads TGTGCCAGCAGTGGGGCCGAGCCCTATGGCGATGAGCAGTTCTTC.

The chain joins TRBV28 to TRBJ2-3; the match to TRBD2 covers 12 bases. J was trimmed by 6 bases and V by 6 bases; bases with no gene match: 4. Germline CDR1 is MDHEN and CDR2 is SYDVKM. The CDR3 covers 14 residues. CDR3 coding DNA: TGTGCCAGCAGACTAGCGGGAGGACCGGATACGCAGTATTTT. Amino acids: CASRLAGGPDTQYF.

The CDR3: CATRPQANSQPQHF. CDR3 bases: TGTGCCACCCGGCCACAGGCCAACTCGCAGCCCCAGCATTTT. V and J are TRBV10-3 and TRBJ1-5; a weak D match, TRBD1 (5 bases). Trimming pared 10 bases from V and 7 bases from J, leaving 20 bases between. Germline V gives CDR1 ENHRY, CDR2 SYGVKD. This CDR3 has 14 amino acids.